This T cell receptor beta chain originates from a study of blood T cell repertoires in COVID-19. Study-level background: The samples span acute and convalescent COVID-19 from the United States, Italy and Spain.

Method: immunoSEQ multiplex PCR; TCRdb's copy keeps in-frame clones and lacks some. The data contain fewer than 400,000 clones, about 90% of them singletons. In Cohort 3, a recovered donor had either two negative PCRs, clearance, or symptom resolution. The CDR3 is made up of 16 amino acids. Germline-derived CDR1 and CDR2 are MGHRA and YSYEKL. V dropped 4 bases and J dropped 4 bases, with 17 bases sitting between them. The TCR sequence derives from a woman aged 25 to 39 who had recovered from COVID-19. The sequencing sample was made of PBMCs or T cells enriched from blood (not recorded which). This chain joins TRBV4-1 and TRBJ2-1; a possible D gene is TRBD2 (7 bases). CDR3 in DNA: TGCGCCAGCAGCCCCCTGGAGGGGGGGGGATACAATGAGCAGTTCTTC. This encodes CASSPLEGGGYNEQFF.